Following are 31 T cell receptor beta chains from one sample sequenced in a study of blood T cell repertoires in COVID-19. Here immunoSEQ multiplex PCR was the method, and the copy in TCRdb shows in-frame clones only, minus some. The table records 25,000 to 35,000 clones, roughly 87% of them present only once. What was sequenced was peripheral blood. These receptors originate from an elderly man with acute or convalescent COVID-19.

This chain links TRBV2 with TRBJ1-6; TRBD1 matches 7 bases. This CDR3 spans 13 amino acids. With 10 bases clipped from V and 4 bases from J, the junction kept 4 bases outside the gene matches. CDR1 SNHLY and CDR2 FYNNEI come from the germline V gene. The DNA of the CDR3 is TGTGCCACCACAGGGGCGTATAATTCACCCCTCCACTTT. This sequence encodes CATTGAYNSPLHF.

The chain combines TRBV19 with TRBJ1-4; 9 bases align to TRBD1. The germline CDR1 and CDR2 sequences are LNHDA and SQIVND (reference sequence). The V gene end was trimmed by 5 bases and the J gene end by 8 bases; junction bases not matched to a gene: 12. The CDR3 spans 16 residues. DNA of the CDR3: TGTGCCAGTAGTCTGCTCCCGGGACAGGGAAGAGAAAAACTGTTTTTT. Translated: CASSLLPGQGREKLFF.

V is TRBV5-1 and J is TRBJ2-7, with 7 bases identical to TRBD2. Germline lookup yields CDR1 SGHRS and CDR2 YFSETQ. V dropped 4 bases and J dropped 3; count of bases not matched to a gene: 4. The CDR3 length is 13 residues. The CDR3 reads CASSPSGVYEQYF. CDR3 sequence (DNA): TGCGCCAGCAGCCCGAGCGGGGTCTACGAGCAGTACTTC.

The chain carries TRBV30 and TRBJ2-3, with 15 bases lining up with TRBD2. The V segment lost 5 bases and the J segment 7 bases; nucleotides outside the gene matches: 4. Germline V gene sequence: CDR1 GTSNPN, CDR2 SVGIG (reference sequence). The CDR3 sequence is 14 residues long. The CDR3 loop is CAWAGTSGRYTQYF. The CDR3 nucleotides read TGTGCCTGGGCCGGGACTAGCGGGAGGTATACGCAGTATTTT.

This chain uses TRBV29-1 with TRBJ2-1, with 9 nucleotides matching TRBD2. Per the germline V gene, CDR1 is SQVTM and CDR2 is ANQGSEA. Unmatched junction bases numbered 4, after V lost 3 bases and J lost 4 bases. The CDR3 totals 14 residues. The CDR3 spells CSVDPAGGYNEQFF. The CDR3 DNA sequence: TGCAGCGTTGACCCGGCGGGAGGGTACAATGAGCAGTTCTTC.

The chain carries TRBV19 and TRBJ1-5; D is undetermined. This CDR3 has 16 residues. Trimming removed 3 bases at V and 4 bases at J, with 16 bases between. Germline loops: CDR1 LNHDA, CDR2 SQIVND (reference sequence). CDR3 loop: CASSILGGLGNQPQHF. CDR3 sequence (DNA): TGTGCCAGTAGTATTCTAGGAGGGTTGGGTAATCAGCCCCAGCATTTT. The full variable domain, in which reference TRBV19 and TRBJ1-5 provide the parts outside the CDR3, is DGGITQSPKYLFRKEGQNVTLSCEQNLNHDAMYWYRQDPGQGLRLIYYSQIVNDFQKGDIAEGYSVSREKKESFPLTVTSAQKNPTAFYLCASSILGGLGNQPQHFGDGTRLSIL.

This rearrangement joins TRBV19 to TRBJ1-4; TRBD1 aligns across 7 bases. V dropped 0 bases and J dropped 3; count of bases not matched to a gene: 4. Germline V gives CDR1 LNHDA, CDR2 SQIVND (reference sequence). The CDR3 spans 16 residues. CDR3: CASSIDLQGANEKLFF. In DNA, the CDR3 is TGTGCCAGTAGTATAGATCTGCAGGGGGCTAATGAAAAACTGTTTTTT.

The genes are TRBV7-9 and TRBJ2-5; TRBD2 matches at 7 bases. Germline CDR1 is SEHNR and CDR2 is FQNEAQ (reference sequence). The CDR3 runs to 16 residues. The junction had 10 bases not matched to a gene; V was cut back by 4 bases and J by 2 bases. CDR3: CASSSRGTAVQETQYF. In DNA form, the CDR3 reads TGTGCCAGCAGCTCGCGGGGGACCGCAGTACAAGAGACCCAGTACTTC.

This clone was observed once. The junction shows a germline mismatch at one end, possibly a read error. This chain uses TRBV27 with TRBJ1-6; 7 positions match TRBD1. This CDR3 has 16 amino acids. Germline V gives CDR1 MNHEY, CDR2 SMNVEV (reference sequence). CDR3 nucleotides: TGTGCCAGCAGTCTATCCCAGACAGGGTATAATTCACCCCTCCACTTT. It specifies CASSLSQTGYNSPLHF.

This chain joins TRBV29-1 and TRBJ1-1, with 8 bases lining up with TRBD1. The CDR3 sequence is 16 residues long. The germline gives CDR1 SQVTM, CDR2 ANQGSEA. Trimming at V came to 4 bases and at J to 1 base, leaving 11 bases not matched to a gene. This chain's CDR3 is CSVVPRQGRENTEAFF. The CDR3 region has the DNA TGCAGCGTTGTCCCGAGACAGGGGCGAGAGAACACTGAAGCTTTCTTT.

This clone was observed a few times. The gene calls are TRBV7-8 and TRBJ2-1; TRBD2 matches at 7 bases. The CDR3 has 15 amino acids. Unmatched junction bases numbered 7, after V lost 5 bases and J lost 3 bases. Germline V gives CDR1 SGHVS, CDR2 FQNEAQ. CDR3 in amino acids: CASSTSGVNYNEQFF. The CDR3 DNA reads TGTGCCAGCAGCACCAGCGGGGTAAACTACAATGAGCAGTTCTTC.

The V call is TRBV15, the J call TRBJ1-4, with 8 bases aligning to TRBD1. The V segment lost 5 bases and the J segment 8 bases; nucleotides outside the gene matches: 4. This CDR3 is 13 amino acids long. CDR1 LNHNV and CDR2 YYDKDF come from the germline V gene (reference sequence). CDR3 DNA: TGTGCCACCAGCGGGGGACAGGACGAAAAACTGTTTTTT. Translating it yields CATSGGQDEKLFF.

The chain couples TRBV4-1 to TRBJ2-5; D not resolved. The length of the CDR3 is 15 residues. The V end lost 0 bases, the J end lost 5 bases, and 13 bases lay between the germline ends. Germline V gene sequence: CDR1 MGHRA, CDR2 YSYEKL. The CDR3 sequence: CASSQDSISYETQYF. The CDR3 nucleotides are TGCGCCAGCAGCCAAGATAGCATTTCCTACGAGACCCAGTACTTC.

The gene calls are TRBV3-1 (or the pseudogene TRBV3-2) and TRBJ2-5; D remains ambiguous. The CDR3 runs 15 residues. Germline V CDR1 and CDR2: LGHDT, YNNKEL (reference sequence). Trimming took off 0 bases at V and 5 bases at J, with 13 bases between the two ends. CDR3 loop: CASSQDPGGVETQYF. The CDR3 coding sequence is TGTGCCAGCAGCCAAGACCCCGGTGGTGTGGAGACCCAGTACTTC.

The CDR3 spells CASSYQQGGEQFF. CDR3 DNA sequence: TGTGCCAGCAGTTACCAACAGGGGGGTGAGCAGTTCTTC. The chain is built from TRBV6-6 and TRBJ2-1; 8 nucleotides line up with TRBD1. Germline values: CDR1 MNHNY, CDR2 SVGAGI (reference sequence). The CDR3 spans 13 residues. After removal of 2 bases from V and 9 bases from J, the junction contained 3 bases not matched to a gene.

The chain has TRBV7-9 and TRBJ2-7; 7 nucleotides line up with TRBD2. The CDR3 consists of 14 residues. V lost 5 bases, J lost 6 bases, and 10 bases stayed unmatched. The germline CDR1 and CDR2 sequences are SEHNR and FQNEAQ (reference sequence). CDR3 nucleotides: TGTGCCAGCAGCCCCTCACTAGCGAACGGCGAGCAGTACTTC. Its protein product is CASSPSLANGEQYF.

Worth noting for this clone: A junction boundary mismatches the germline segment, possibly from a read error. This chain joins TRBV19 and TRBJ1-3; D not resolved. Germline V gene data show CDR1 as LNHDA and CDR2 as SQIVND (reference sequence). This CDR3 spans 14 amino acids. The CDR3 here is CASSRQYSGNTIYF. CDR3 in DNA: TGTGCGAGTAGTAGGCAGTACTCTGGAAACACCATATATTTT.

The V and J genes are TRBV7-2 and TRBJ1-2, with D unresolved. The CDR3 spans 13 residues. V was cut by 5 bases and J by 8 bases, with 15 bases left in between. The V gene's germline CDR1 is SGHTA and CDR2 FQGNSA. CDR3 sequence (DNA): TGTGCCAGCAGCAGCCATGGGCCGTACGGCTACACCTTC. Translated, it gives CASSSHGPYGYTF.

The table lists this clone with a few counts. The chain uses TRBV3-1 (or the pseudogene TRBV3-2) and TRBJ2-3; TRBD2 matches 7 bases. J gave up 14 bases and V 8 bases, and 10 bases lay outside the gene matches. This CDR3 spans 11 amino acids. The germline V gene encodes CDR1 LGHDT and CDR2 YNNKEL (reference sequence). The CDR3 coding sequence is TGTGCCAGCGGAGCGGGACTGAGCACGTATTTT. Protein: CASGAGLSTYF.

The chain carries TRBV2 and TRBJ2-1, with 13 bases aligning to TRBD2. V shed 5 bases and J 5 bases; nucleotides not matched to a gene: 3. The CDR3 loop spans 15 amino acids. Germline-derived CDR1 and CDR2 are SNHLY and FYNNEI. The CDR3: CASSLGLAGNNEQFF. CDR3 nucleotide sequence: TGTGCCAGCAGTCTGGGACTAGCGGGAAACAATGAGCAGTTCTTC. The variable domain in full, with the rest retrieved from reference TRBV2 and TRBJ2-1, is EPEVTQTPSHQVTQMGQEVILRCVPISNHLYFYWYRQILGQKVEFLVSFYNNEISEKSEIFDDQFSVERPDGSNFTLKIRSTKLEDSAMYFCASSLGLAGNNEQFFGPGTRLTVL.

This clone appeared a few times. The gene calls are TRBV7-8 and TRBJ1-2, with D possibly being TRBD1 (6 bases). CDR3 size: 16 residues. V was clipped by 1 base and J by 0 bases, with 12 bases between them. Germline-derived CDR1 and CDR2 are SGHVS and FQNEAQ. CDR3 in amino acids: CASSLVGGEANYGYTF. CDR3 sequence (DNA): TGTGCCAGCAGCTTAGTAGGGGGAGAAGCTAACTATGGCTACACCTTC.

The chain links TRBV11-3 to TRBJ1-1; 7 positions agree with TRBD1. J was trimmed by 5 bases and V by 5 bases; bases with no gene match: 8. The CDR3 is made up of 14 amino acids. Germline V CDR1 and CDR2: SGHNT, YENEEA. The CDR3 is CASSLRTGGTEAFF. The CDR3 DNA reads as TGTGCCAGCAGCCTACGGACAGGAGGGACTGAAGCTTTCTTT. Supplemented by reference TRBV11-3 and TRBJ1-1, the full variable domain reads EAGVVQSPRYKIIEKKQPVAFWCNPISGHNTLYWYLQNLGQGPELLIRYENEEAVDDSQLPKDRFSAERLKGVDSTLKIQPAELGDSAVYLCASSLRTGGTEAFFGQGTRLTVV.

V is TRBV11-2 and J is TRBJ1-6; D gene ambiguous. Germline V gene lookup returns CDR1 SGHAT and CDR2 FQNNGV. This CDR3 region has 13 residues. The ends were cut back, 8 bases at V and 6 bases at J, with 11 bases in the middle. CDR3 DNA sequence: TGTGCCAGCCGCAAGCGGATTAATTCACCCCTCCACTTT. This gives the protein CASRKRINSPLHF. The full variable domain, its missing parts supplied by reference TRBV11-2 and TRBJ1-6, is EAGVAQSPRYKIIEKRQSVAFWCNPISGHATLYWYQQILGQGPKLLIQFQNNGVVDDSQLPKDRFSAERLKGVDSTLKIQPAKLEDSAVYLCASRKRINSPLHFGNGTRLTVT.

The chain combines TRBV11-2 with TRBJ2-5; D perhaps matches TRBD1 (6 bases). The CDR3 is made up of 13 amino acids. Germline V gene data show CDR1 as SGHAT and CDR2 as FQNNGV. V shed 5 bases and J shed 5 bases, with 12 bases lying between them. The CDR3 nucleotides read TGTGCCAGCAGCCCCGAGAGGGGGGAGACCCAGTACTTC. Amino acids: CASSPERGETQYF. The full variable domain, rest sourced from reference TRBV11-2 and TRBJ2-5, is EAGVAQSPRYKIIEKRQSVAFWCNPISGHATLYWYQQILGQGPKLLIQFQNNGVVDDSQLPKDRFSAERLKGVDSTLKIQPAKLEDSAVYLCASSPERGETQYFGPGTRLLVL.

This clone was counted a few times. The chain joins TRBV30 to TRBJ2-2; 10 bases map to TRBD2. Germline V lookup: CDR1 GTSNPN, CDR2 SVGIG (reference sequence). This CDR3 is 20 amino acids long. V lost 2 bases to trimming and J lost 7 bases; unmatched junction nucleotides: 22. CDR3 residues: CAWSPSPRLAGVVENGELFF. CDR3 DNA sequence: TGTGCCTGGAGTCCGTCTCCCCGTCTAGCGGGAGTGGTAGAAAACGGGGAGCTGTTTTTT.

The chain carries TRBV18 and TRBJ2-2; 7 bases match TRBD2. Germline loops: CDR1 KGHSH, CDR2 LQKENI. The CDR3 runs to 16 residues. V lost 3 bases, J lost 1 base, and 5 bases stayed unmatched. CDR3 nucleotides: TGTGCCAGCTCACCGCCAACGGGGGGGAACACCGGGGAGCTGTTTTTT. Translated: CASSPPTGGNTGELFF. Drawing the rest from reference TRBV18 and TRBJ2-2, the complete variable domain is NAGVMQNPRHLVRRRGQEARLRCSPMKGHSHVYWYRQLPEEGLKFMVYLQKENIIDESGMPKERFSAEFPKEGPSILRIQQVVRGDSAAYFCASSPPTGGNTGELFFGEGSRLTVL.

The chain has TRBV10-2 and TRBJ2-5; D is perhaps TRBD2 (6 bases). CDR1 WSHSY and CDR2 SAAADI come from the germline V gene. There are 13 residues in the CDR3. The ends were cut back, 6 bases at V and 5 bases at J, with 13 bases in the middle. CDR3 nucleotides: TGCGCCAGCAGGCAGGGAGGTCTTGAGACCCAGTACTTC. Its translation is CASRQGGLETQYF.

The V and J genes are TRBV5-1 and TRBJ2-7, with D hard to call. Per the germline V gene, CDR1 is SGHRS and CDR2 is YFSETQ. V lost 2 bases to trimming and J lost 7 bases, with 16 bases between them. CDR3 length: 14 amino acids. CDR3 sequence (DNA): TGCGCCAGCAGCTTCGCCCCCGCCTATATGGAGCAGTACTTC. This sequence encodes CASSFAPAYMEQYF.

This chain links TRBV11-3 with TRBJ1-2; D ambiguous. This CDR3 is 13 amino acids long. Trimming stripped 1 base from V and 6 bases from J, with 9 bases between. Germline V gene sequence: CDR1 SGHNT, CDR2 YENEEA. CDR3 sequence: CASSLGAKDGYTF. The CDR3 nucleotides are TGTGCCAGCAGCTTAGGGGCTAAGGATGGCTACACCTTC.

The chain recombines TRBV6-1 with TRBJ1-5; D remains unclear. Trimming shortened V by 8 bases and J by 2 bases, and 7 bases separated the two germline ends. Germline CDR1 is MNHNS and CDR2 is SASEGT. The CDR3 spans 12 residues. CDR3 loop: CASAAGNQPQHF. Here the CDR3 DNA reads TGTGCCAGCGCGGCAGGCAATCAGCCCCAGCATTTT.

This rearrangement joins TRBV21-1 to TRBJ1-2. TRBV21-1 is shown as a pseudogene. The CDR3 extends over 14 amino acids. Here the CDR3 DNA reads TGTGCCAGCAGCGCAAGAAAGTTTTATTACCTCGGGACCTTC. It yields the protein CASSARKFYYLGTF.